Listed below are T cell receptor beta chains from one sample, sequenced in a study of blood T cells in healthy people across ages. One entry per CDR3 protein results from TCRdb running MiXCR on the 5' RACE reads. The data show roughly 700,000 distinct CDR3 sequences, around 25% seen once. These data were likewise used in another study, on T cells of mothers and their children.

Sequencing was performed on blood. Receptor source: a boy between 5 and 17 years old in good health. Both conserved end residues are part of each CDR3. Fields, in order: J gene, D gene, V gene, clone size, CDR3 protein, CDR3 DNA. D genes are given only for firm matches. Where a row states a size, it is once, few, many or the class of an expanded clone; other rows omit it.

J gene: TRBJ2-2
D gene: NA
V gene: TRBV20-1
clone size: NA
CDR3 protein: CSARDARGPGELFF
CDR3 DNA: TGCAGTGCTAGAGATGCGCGGGGCCCCGGGGAGCTGTTTTTT

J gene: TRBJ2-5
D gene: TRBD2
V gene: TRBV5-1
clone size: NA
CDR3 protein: CASSLVLAGYQETQYF
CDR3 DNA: TGCGCCAGCAGCTTGGTCCTAGCGGGGTACCAAGAGACCCAGTACTTC

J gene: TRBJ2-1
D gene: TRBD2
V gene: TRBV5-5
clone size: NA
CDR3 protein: CASSLGLAGTGEQFF
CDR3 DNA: TGTGCCAGCAGCTTGGGACTAGCGGGAACAGGAGAGCAGTTCTTC

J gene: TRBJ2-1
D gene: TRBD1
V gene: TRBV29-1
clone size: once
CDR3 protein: CSFRDRGYNEQFF
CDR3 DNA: TGCAGCTTCCGGGACAGGGGATACAATGAGCAGTTCTTC

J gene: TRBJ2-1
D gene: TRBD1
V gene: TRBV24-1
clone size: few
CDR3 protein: CATSDAGTGFDNEQFF
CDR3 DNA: TGTGCCACCAGTGATGCCGGGACAGGGTTTGACAATGAGCAGTTCTTC

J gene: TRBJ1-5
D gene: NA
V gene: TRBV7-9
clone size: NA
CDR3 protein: CASSSTGKNQPQHF
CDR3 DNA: TGTGCCAGCAGCTCAACAGGAAAGAATCAGCCCCAGCATTTT

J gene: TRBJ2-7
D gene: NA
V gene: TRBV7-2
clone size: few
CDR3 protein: CASSLWQGDYEQYF
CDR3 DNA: TGTGCCAGCAGCTTATGGCAGGGCGACTACGAGCAGTACTTC

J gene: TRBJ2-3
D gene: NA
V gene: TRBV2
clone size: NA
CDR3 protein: CAIPSEADTQYF
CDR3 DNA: TGTGCCATCCCTAGCGAAGCAGATACGCAGTATTTT

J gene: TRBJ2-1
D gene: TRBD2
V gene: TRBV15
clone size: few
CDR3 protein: CTTHPGLADIELYNEQFF
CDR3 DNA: TGTACCACCCATCCGGGACTAGCGGACATAGAGCTCTACAATGAGCAGTTCTTC

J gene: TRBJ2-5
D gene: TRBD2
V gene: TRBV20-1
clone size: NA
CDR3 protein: CSARGGTSLDFVPETQYF
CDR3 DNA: TGCAGTGCTAGAGGCGGGACTAGTCTTGATTTTGTGCCGGAGACCCAGTACTTC

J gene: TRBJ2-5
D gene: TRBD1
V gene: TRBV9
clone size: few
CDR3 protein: CASSPSGRGHGETQYF
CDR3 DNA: TGTGCCAGCAGCCCCTCCGGCAGGGGGCATGGGGAGACCCAGTACTTC

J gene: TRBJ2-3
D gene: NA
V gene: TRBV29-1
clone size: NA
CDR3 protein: CSVPLSTDTQYF
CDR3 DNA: TGCAGCGTCCCCCTTAGCACAGATACGCAGTATTTT

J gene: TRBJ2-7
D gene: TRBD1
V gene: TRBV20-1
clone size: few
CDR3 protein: CSAPRTGHNYEQYF
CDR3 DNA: TGCAGTGCCCCGAGGACAGGGCATAACTACGAGCAGTACTTC

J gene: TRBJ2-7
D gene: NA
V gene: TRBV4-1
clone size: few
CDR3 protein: CASSHADSKPLRDYYEQYF
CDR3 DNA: TGCGCCAGCAGCCATGCTGACAGCAAACCCCTTCGCGACTACTACGAGCAGTACTTC

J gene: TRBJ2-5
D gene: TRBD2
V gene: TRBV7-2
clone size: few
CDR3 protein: CASSRSLAGELETQYF
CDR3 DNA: TGTGCCAGCAGCCGCTCCCTAGCGGGAGAGCTGGAGACCCAGTACTTC

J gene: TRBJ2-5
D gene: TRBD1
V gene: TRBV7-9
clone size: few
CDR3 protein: CASSLGGQEFEETQYF
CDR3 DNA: TGTGCCAGCAGCCTAGGGGGACAGGAATTTGAAGAGACCCAGTACTTC

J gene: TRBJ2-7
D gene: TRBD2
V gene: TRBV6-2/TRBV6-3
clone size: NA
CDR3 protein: CASTGLREDTYEQYF
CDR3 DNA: TGTGCCAGCACTGGCTTGCGGGAGGATACCTACGAGCAGTACTTC

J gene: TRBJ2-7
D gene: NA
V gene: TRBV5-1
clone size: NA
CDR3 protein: CASSWGRGSFEEQYF
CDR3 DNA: TGCGCCAGCAGCTGGGGGAGGGGGTCCTTCGAGGAGCAGTACTTC

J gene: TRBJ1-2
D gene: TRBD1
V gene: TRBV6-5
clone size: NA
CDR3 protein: CASARGLGGYTF
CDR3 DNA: TGTGCCAGCGCCAGGGGGCTAGGTGGCTACACCTTC

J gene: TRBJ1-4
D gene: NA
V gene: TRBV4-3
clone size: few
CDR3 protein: CASSQDPPPYEKLFF
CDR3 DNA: TGCGCCAGCAGCCAAGATCCCCCACCTTATGAAAAACTGTTTTTT

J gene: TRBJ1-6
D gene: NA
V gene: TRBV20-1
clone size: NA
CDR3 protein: CSARGGASYNSPLHF
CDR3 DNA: TGCAGTGCTAGAGGGGGCGCCTCCTATAATTCACCCCTCCACTTT

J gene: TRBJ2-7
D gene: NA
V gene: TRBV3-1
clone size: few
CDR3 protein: CASSDSGEQYF
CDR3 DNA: TGTGCCAGCAGTGACTCGGGAGAGCAGTACTTC

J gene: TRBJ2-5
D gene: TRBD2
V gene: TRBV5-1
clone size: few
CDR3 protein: CASSILAVQETQYF
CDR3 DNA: TGCGCCAGCAGCATCCTAGCGGTCCAAGAGACCCAGTACTTC

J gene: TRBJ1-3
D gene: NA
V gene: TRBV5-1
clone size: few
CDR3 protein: CASSLGSAGAGNTIYF
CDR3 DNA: TGCGCCAGCAGCTTGGGGTCCGCAGGAGCTGGAAACACCATATATTTT

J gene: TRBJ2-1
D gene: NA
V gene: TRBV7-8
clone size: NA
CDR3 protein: CASSEGLHNEQFF
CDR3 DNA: TGTGCCAGCAGCGAAGGACTACACAATGAGCAGTTCTTC

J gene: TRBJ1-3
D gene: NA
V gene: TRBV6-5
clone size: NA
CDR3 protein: CASNPSGGTGSTIYF
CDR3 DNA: TGTGCCAGCAATCCCTCGGGGGGAACCGGAAGCACCATATATTTT

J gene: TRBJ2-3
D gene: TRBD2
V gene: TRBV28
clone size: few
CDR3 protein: CATQALAGVSDTQYF
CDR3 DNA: TGTGCCACCCAAGCGCTAGCGGGAGTGTCAGATACGCAGTATTTT

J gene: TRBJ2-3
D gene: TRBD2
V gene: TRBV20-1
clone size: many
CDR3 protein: CSASGSLAGGPLGTDTQYF
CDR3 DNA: TGCAGTGCTAGTGGGTCTCTAGCGGGAGGCCCGCTCGGGACAGATACGCAGTATTTT

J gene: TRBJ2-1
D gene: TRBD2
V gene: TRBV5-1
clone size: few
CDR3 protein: CASSFPGLAENEQFF
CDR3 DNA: TGCGCCAGCAGCTTTCCTGGACTAGCGGAAAATGAGCAGTTCTTC

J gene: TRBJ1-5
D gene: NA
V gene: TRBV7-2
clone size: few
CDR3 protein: CASSLWGPSNQPQHF
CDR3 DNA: TGTGCCAGCAGCTTATGGGGACCTAGCAATCAGCCCCAGCATTTT

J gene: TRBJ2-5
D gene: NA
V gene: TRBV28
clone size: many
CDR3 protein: CASTEEETQYF
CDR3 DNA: TGTGCCAGCACCGAAGAAGAGACCCAGTACTTC

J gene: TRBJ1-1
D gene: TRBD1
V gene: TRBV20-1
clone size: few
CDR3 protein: CSARALGTGFMNTEAFF
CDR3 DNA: TGCAGTGCTAGAGCCCTAGGGACAGGTTTCATGAACACTGAAGCTTTCTTT

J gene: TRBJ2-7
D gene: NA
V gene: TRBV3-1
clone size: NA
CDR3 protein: CASSRTAGPFYEQYF
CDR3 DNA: TGTGCCAGCAGCCGTACCGCGGGACCCTTCTACGAGCAGTACTTC

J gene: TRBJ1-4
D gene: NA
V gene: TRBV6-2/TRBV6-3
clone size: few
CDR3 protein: CASGNSGRNEKLFF
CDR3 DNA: TGTGCCAGCGGTAACTCCGGGAGGAATGAAAAACTGTTTTTT

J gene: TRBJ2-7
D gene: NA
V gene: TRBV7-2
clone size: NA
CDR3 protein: CASSLAESPYEQYF
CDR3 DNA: TGTGCCAGCAGCTTAGCGGAGAGCCCCTACGAGCAGTACTTC

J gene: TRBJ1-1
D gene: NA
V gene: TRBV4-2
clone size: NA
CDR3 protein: CASSRTEGLGTEAFF
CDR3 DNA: TGTGCCAGCAGCCGGACGGAGGGGTTAGGCACTGAAGCTTTCTTT

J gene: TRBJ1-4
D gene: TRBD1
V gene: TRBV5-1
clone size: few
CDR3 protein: CASSLGQGAGANEKLFF
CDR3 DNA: TGCGCCAGCAGCCTGGGACAGGGGGCCGGGGCTAATGAAAAACTGTTTTTT

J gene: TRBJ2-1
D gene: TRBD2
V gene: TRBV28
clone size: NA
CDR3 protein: CASSLYGTSGYNEQFF
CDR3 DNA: TGTGCCAGCAGTTTATATGGGACTAGCGGATACAATGAGCAGTTCTTC

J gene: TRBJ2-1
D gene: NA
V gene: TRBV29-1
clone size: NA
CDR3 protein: CSVCRDEFPDNEQFF
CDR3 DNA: TGCAGCGTTTGCAGGGATGAATTTCCGGACAATGAGCAGTTCTTC

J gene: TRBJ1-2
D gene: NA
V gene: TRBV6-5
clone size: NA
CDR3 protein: CASKEAQAGYTF
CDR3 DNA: TGTGCCAGCAAAGAGGCCCAGGCGGGCTACACCTTC

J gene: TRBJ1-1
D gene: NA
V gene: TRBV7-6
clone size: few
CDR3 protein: CASSYNPTTGMNTEAFF
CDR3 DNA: TGTGCCAGCAGCTATAATCCTACCACAGGGATGAACACTGAAGCTTTCTTT

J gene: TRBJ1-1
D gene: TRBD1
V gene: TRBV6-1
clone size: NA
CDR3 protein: CASTPSGFWDRDPNTEAFF
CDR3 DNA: TGTGCCAGCACCCCATCCGGGTTTTGGGACAGGGACCCGAACACTGAAGCTTTCTTT

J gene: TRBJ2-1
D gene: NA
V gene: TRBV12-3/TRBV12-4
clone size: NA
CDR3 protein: CASCSIGTPYNEQFF
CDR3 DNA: TGTGCCAGCTGCTCTATAGGGACACCCTACAATGAGCAGTTCTTC

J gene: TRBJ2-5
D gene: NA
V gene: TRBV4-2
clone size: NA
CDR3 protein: CASSHEGEETQYF
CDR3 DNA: TGTGCCAGCAGCCATGAGGGGGAAGAGACCCAGTACTTC

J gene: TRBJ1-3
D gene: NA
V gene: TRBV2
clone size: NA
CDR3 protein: CASAPGGSGNTIYF
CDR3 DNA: TGTGCCAGCGCCCCCGGAGGGTCTGGAAACACCATATATTTT

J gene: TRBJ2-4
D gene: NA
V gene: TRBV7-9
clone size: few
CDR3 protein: CASSSGLIAKNIQYF
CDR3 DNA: TGTGCCAGCAGCTCAGGGTTAATAGCCAAAAACATTCAGTACTTC

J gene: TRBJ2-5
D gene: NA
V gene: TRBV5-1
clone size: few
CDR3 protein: CASSLSSSETQYF
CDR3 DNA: TGCGCCAGCAGCTTGTCTAGCTCAGAGACCCAGTACTTC